These T cell receptor beta chains were read from a single sample in a study of shared clonotypes between healthy human individuals. Only in-frame clones appear in the TCRdb table, and some are missing; sequencing was by immunoSEQ multiplex PCR. The sample holds 650,000 to 800,000 clones; about two thirds are singletons and the top ten take 1.8%. Material: memory CD4+ T cells sorted from blood. The receptors were gathered from a woman aged 25-40 years in good health. Both conserved end residues are part of each CDR3. The order of the fields is CDR3 length, D gene, clone size, V gene, J gene, CDR3 DNA, CDR3 protein. D genes are given only for firm matches. Clone sizes are given selectively: once, few, many, or a class where the clone is expanded.

16	TRBD2	.	TRBV5-1	TRBJ2-2	TGCGCCAGCAGCCCTCTAGCGGAGCCCCTCACCGGGGAGCTGTTTTTT	CASSPLAEPLTGELFF
17	.	.	TRBV28	TRBJ1-5	TGTGCCAGCAGTTTATGGGGTCGAGCGGCAGGCAATCAGCCCCAGCATTTT	CASSLWGRAAGNQPQHF
17	.	.	TRBV7-8	TRBJ1-1	TGTGCCAGCAGCAGTTATCGAGGTGGGCCCATGAACACTGAAGCTTTCTTT	CASSSYRGGPMNTEAFF
13	.	.	TRBV18	TRBJ1-4	TGTGCCAGCTCACAGGCCCTCGAAGAAAAACTGTTTTTT	CASSQALEEKLFF
17	TRBD2	.	TRBV6-4	TRBJ2-7	TGTGCCAGCAGTGATTGTCAACCGAGCGGGAGCTCCTACGAGCAGTACTTC	CASSDCQPSGSSYEQYF
12	.	.	TRBV28	TRBJ2-6	TGTGCCAGCATAGGCCGGGCCAACGTCCTGACTTTC	CASIGRANVLTF
13	.	.	TRBV30	TRBJ1-1	TGTGCCTGGAGGTCGGTTTGGGGCACTGAAGCTTTCTTT	CAWRSVWGTEAFF
12	TRBD2	.	TRBV13	TRBJ2-7	TGTGCCAGCAGCTTAGGCCTAGCGGGAGGAGTTTTC	CASSLGLAGGVF
14	.	.	TRBV6-6	TRBJ1-2	TGTGCCAGCAGTTACGACCGGACGACCACGGGCTACACCTTC	CASSYDRTTTGYTF
16	.	.	TRBV6-4	TRBJ2-3	TGTGCCAGCAGTGACTCGGGAGGGGGTAGCACAGATACGCAGTATTTT	CASSDSGGGSTDTQYF
15	TRBD1	.	TRBV6-6	TRBJ1-5	TGTGCCAGCAGTATCCGGGACAGGGGAGTTCAGCCCCAGCATTTT	CASSIRDRGVQPQHF
12	.	.	TRBV6-6	TRBJ2-5	TGTGCCAGCAGTTACGCCGGGGAGACCCAGTACTTC	CASSYAGETQYF
15	TRBD1	.	TRBV7-9	TRBJ2-1	TGTGCCAGCAGCTGGAGGGACAGGGTTGGGAATGAGCAGTTCTTC	CASSWRDRVGNEQFF
16	.	.	TRBV28	TRBJ2-1	TGTGCCAGCAGTTTAAGCGTGCCCAGCTCCTACAATGAGCAGTTCTTC	CASSLSVPSSYNEQFF
15	.	.	TRBV11-2	TRBJ2-5	TGTGCCAGCAGCTCCGGGACTTTGGGGGGAGAGACCCAGTACTTC	CASSSGTLGGETQYF
14	.	.	TRBV7-2	TRBJ1-1	TGTGCCAGCAGCTCCACCCGACAGGTGATTGAAGCTTTCTTT	CASSSTRQVIEAFF
16	TRBD1	.	TRBV11-2	TRBJ2-7	TGTGCCAGCAGGTTAAGGCGGGGACAGGGGGCATACGAGCAGTACTTC	CASRLRRGQGAYEQYF
17	TRBD1	.	TRBV6-4	TRBJ1-4	TGTGCCAGCAGGACGGGGACAGGGGGCCGAACTAATGAAAAACTGTTTTTT	CASRTGTGGRTNEKLFF
15	.	.	TRBV5-6	TRBJ2-2	TGTGCCAGCAGCTCAACCGCAGGGTACACCGGGGAGCTGTTTTTT	CASSSTAGYTGELFF
16	TRBD1	once	TRBV27	TRBJ2-5	TGTGCCAGCAGTCCCCGAAGGACAGGGCGGGAAGAGACCCAGTACTTC	CASSPRRTGREETQYF
16	TRBD2	.	TRBV10-3	TRBJ2-3	TGTGCCATCAGGGATGGACTAGCGGGAGGCACAGATACGCAGTATTTT	CAIRDGLAGGTDTQYF
16	TRBD2	.	TRBV19	TRBJ2-5	TGTGCCAGTAGGGGTCCCGGGACTAGCGGATTAGAGACCCAGTACTTC	CASRGPGTSGLETQYF